This entry concerns a single TCR beta chain. No antigen is known for it. Clones were read by immunoSEQ multiplex PCR, and TCRdb kept only the in-frame ones, dropping some. The sample has around 64,000 clones; roughly 85% are singletons. This sample is part of a study of T cell responses to AZD1222 COVID-19 vaccine. Study findings and constraints: Only a handful of AZD1222 recipients, six or seven in all, had baseline seropositivity. Mostly white British, mostly female donors; authors suggested clonal diversity may be underestimated. Spike-specific TCR breadth and depth both grew after two AZD1222 doses.

In germline, CDR1 is MNHNY, CDR2 SVGAGI (reference sequence). CDR3 length equals 14 residues. Trimming at V came to 6 bases and at J to 6 bases, leaving 6 bases not matched to a gene. The source of this sequence is an adult who received the AZD1222 COVID-19 vaccine. The chain has TRBV6-6 and TRBJ1-2; the match to TRBD1 covers 11 bases. The sample here was peripheral blood, taken 28 days after the second AZD1222 dose. The CDR3 loop reads CASSWGQGVDGYTF. Written as DNA, the CDR3 is TGTGCCAGCAGCTGGGGACAGGGGGTGGATGGCTACACCTTC.